This record covers a single T cell receptor (beta chain). These data originate in a study of blood T cell repertoires in COVID-19. Study-wide background: Samples of COVID-19 (acute and convalescent) were obtained from the United States, Italy and Spain. Nucleic acid was either cDNA or gDNA, and it came from T cells, B-cell-depleted T cells, or PBMCs.

Original methodology: Quantification of nucleated cells was approximated via reference gene primer amplification. The data were produced by immunoSEQ multiplex PCR, yet TCRdb's version contains in-frame clones alone and is incomplete. V and J calls and clone size are given by that table; D and trimming were obtained from the DNA. The sample consists of approximately 500,000 clones, about 89% of them appearing once. With V trimmed by 5 bases and J by 5 bases, 10 bases remained unmatched. This CDR3 comprises 15 residues. Germline assignment: CDR1 MDHEN and CDR2 SYDVKM. V usage is TRBV28 and J usage is TRBJ1-1, with 8 bases identical to TRBD1. This sequence originates from a woman aged 45-65 years with COVID-19, enrolled during active disease. The sample comprised peripheral blood. The CDR3 sequence: CASSPPGGGWTEAFF. The CDR3 coding sequence is TGTGCCAGCAGTCCCCCAGGGGGCGGGTGGACTGAAGCTTTCTTT. The full variable domain, completed using reference TRBV28 and TRBJ1-1, is DVKVTQSSRYLVKRTGEKVFLECVQDMDHENMFWYRQDPGLGLRLIYFSYDVKMKEKGDIPEGYSVSREKKERFSLILESASTNQTSMYLCASSPPGGGWTEAFFGQGTRLTVV.